This T cell receptor (beta chain) emerged from a study of T cell repertoires in cytomegalovirus infection. Whole-study context: CMV infection together with matching HLA type was indicated by public TCR beta signatures. Study-level findings and limits: CMV carriers with the relevant HLA were identified by cumulative public TCR beta family frequency.

As to this clonotype: Its antigen is unknown.

Trimming took off 2 bases at V and 3 bases at J, with 6 bases between the two ends. Germline assignment: CDR1 LGHDT and CDR2 YNNKEL (reference sequence). The CDR3 contains 13 residues. TCRdb re-derived calls from the reads in MiXCR, one entry per CDR3 protein. Of around 450,000 distinct CDR3 sequences listed, about 33% are singletons. Material for sequencing was PBMCs. The TCR sequence derives from a human donor in good health (CMV status not recorded). Some clones in this sample may be carry-over from other donors' samples. The chain carries TRBV3-1 and TRBJ2-3; D is undetermined. CDR3 sequence: CASSQLRTDTQYF. Written as DNA, the CDR3 is TGTGCCAGCAGCCAACTACGGACAGATACGCAGTATTTT.